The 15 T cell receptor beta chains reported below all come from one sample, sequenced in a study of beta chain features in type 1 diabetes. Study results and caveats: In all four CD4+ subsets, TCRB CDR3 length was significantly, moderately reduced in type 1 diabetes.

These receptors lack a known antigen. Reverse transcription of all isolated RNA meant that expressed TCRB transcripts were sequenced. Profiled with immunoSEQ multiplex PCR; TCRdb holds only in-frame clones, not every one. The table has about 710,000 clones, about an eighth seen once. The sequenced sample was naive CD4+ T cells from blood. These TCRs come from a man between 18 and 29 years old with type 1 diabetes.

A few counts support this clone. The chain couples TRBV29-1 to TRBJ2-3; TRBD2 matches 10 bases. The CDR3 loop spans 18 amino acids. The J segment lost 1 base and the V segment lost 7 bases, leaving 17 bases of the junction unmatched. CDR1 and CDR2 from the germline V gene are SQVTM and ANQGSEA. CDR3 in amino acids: CSGEAIAGGVLGTDTQYF. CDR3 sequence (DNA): TGCAGCGGGGAAGCGATAGCGGGAGGAGTTTTGGGCACAGATACGCAGTATTTT.

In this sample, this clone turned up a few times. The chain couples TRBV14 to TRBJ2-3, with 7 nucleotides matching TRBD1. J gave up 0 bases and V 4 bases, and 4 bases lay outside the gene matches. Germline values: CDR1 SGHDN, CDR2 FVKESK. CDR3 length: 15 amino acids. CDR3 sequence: CASSPLDRSTDTQYF. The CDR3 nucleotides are TGTGCCAGCAGCCCCCTGGACAGGAGCACAGATACGCAGTATTTT.

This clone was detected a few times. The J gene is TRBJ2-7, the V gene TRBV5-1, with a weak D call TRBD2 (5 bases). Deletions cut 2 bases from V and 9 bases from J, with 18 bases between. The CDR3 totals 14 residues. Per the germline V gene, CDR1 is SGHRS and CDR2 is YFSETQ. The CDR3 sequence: CASSFTSNSEVQYF. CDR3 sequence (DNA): TGCGCCAGCAGCTTCACCTCCAACTCGGAGGTGCAGTACTTC.

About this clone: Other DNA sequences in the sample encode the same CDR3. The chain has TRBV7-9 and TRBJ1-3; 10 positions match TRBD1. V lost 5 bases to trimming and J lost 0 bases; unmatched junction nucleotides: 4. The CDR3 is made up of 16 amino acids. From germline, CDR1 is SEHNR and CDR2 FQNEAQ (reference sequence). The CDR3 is CASSLGQGLSGNTIYF. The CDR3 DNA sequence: TGTGCCAGCAGCCTGGGACAGGGGCTCTCTGGAAACACCATATATTTT.

The CDR3 DNA follows: TGTGCCTGTTCGGACGGCAATCAGCCCCAGCATTTT. The encoded protein is CACSDGNQPQHF. V and J are TRBV30 and TRBJ1-5; D uncertain. CDR3 length: 12 amino acids. The germline V gene has CDR1 GTSNPN and CDR2 SVGIG (reference sequence). Trimming stripped 6 bases from V and 2 bases from J, with 8 bases between.

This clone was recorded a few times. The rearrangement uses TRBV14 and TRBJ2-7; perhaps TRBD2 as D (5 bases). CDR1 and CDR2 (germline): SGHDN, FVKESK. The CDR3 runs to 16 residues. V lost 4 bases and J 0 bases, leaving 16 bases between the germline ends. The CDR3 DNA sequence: TGTGCCAGCAGCCTTTTCGACTACTACAGCTCCTACGAGCAGTACTTC. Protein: CASSLFDYYSSYEQYF.

CDR3 sequence (DNA): TGTGCCAGCAGGACTAGCACAGATACGCAGTATTTT. Protein product: CASRTSTDTQYF. The rearrangement joins TRBV27 to TRBJ2-3, with D unclear. Looked up from germline, CDR1 is MNHEY and CDR2 is SMNVEV (reference sequence). The CDR3 consists of 12 residues. V was pared by 6 bases and J by 0 bases, with 4 bases between.

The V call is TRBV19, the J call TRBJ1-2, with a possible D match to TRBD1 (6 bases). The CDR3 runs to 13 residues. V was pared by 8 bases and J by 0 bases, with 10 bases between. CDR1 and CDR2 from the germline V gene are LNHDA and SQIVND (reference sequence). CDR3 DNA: TGTGCCAGTCGGGACAACACTAACTATGGCTACACCTTC. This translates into CASRDNTNYGYTF. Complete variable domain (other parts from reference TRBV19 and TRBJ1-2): DGGITQSPKYLFRKEGQNVTLSCEQNLNHDAMYWYRQDPGQGLRLIYYSQIVNDFQKGDIAEGYSVSREKKESFPLTVTSAQKNPTAFYLCASRDNTNYGYTFGSGTRLTVV.

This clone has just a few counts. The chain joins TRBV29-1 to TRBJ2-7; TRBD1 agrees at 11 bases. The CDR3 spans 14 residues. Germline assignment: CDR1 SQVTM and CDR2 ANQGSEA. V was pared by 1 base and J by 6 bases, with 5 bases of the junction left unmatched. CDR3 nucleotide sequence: TGCAGCGTTGAAGCCGGGACAGGGGGAGGCGAGCAGTACTTC. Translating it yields CSVEAGTGGGEQYF.

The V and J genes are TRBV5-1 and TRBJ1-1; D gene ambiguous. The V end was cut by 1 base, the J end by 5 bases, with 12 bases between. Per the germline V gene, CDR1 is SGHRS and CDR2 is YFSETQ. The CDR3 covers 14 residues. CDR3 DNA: TGCGCCAGCAGCTTGTTCAGGTCGGAAACTGAAGCTTTCTTT. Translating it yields CASSLFRSETEAFF.

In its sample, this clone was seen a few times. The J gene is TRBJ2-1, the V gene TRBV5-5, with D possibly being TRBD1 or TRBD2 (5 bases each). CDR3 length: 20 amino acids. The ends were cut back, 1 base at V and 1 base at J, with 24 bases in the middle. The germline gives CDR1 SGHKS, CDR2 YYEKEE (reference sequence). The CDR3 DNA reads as TGTGCCAGCAGCTTGAGTTTGGCAGGGACCCTCGGAGGATCCTACAATGAGCAGTTCTTC. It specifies CASSLSLAGTLGGSYNEQFF. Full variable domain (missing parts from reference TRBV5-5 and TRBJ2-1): DAGVTQSPTHLIKTRGQQVTLRCSPISGHKSVSWYQQVLGQGPQFIFQYYEKEERGRGNFPDRFSARQFPNYSSELNVNALLLGDSALYLCASSLSLAGTLGGSYNEQFFGPGTRLTVL.

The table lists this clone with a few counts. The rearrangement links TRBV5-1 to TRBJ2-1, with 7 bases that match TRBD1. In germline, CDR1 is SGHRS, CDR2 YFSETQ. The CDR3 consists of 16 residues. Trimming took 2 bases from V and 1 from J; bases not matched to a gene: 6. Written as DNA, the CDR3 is TGCGCCAGCAGCTTTCGCACAGGGGCGTCCTACAATGAGCAGTTCTTC. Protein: CASSFRTGASYNEQFF.

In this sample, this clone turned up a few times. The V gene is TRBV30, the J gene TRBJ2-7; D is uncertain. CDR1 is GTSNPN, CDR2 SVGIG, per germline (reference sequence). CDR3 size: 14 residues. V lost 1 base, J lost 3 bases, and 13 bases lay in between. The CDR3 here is CAWSAPPLGYEQYF. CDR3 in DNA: TGTGCCTGGAGTGCCCCCCCTCTAGGCTACGAGCAGTACTTC.

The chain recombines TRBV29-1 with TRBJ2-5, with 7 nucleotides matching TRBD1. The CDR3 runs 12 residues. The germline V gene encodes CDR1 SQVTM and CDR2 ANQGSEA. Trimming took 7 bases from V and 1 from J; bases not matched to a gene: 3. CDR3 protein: CSGGQSQETQYF. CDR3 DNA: TGCAGCGGGGGACAGTCCCAAGAGACCCAGTACTTC.

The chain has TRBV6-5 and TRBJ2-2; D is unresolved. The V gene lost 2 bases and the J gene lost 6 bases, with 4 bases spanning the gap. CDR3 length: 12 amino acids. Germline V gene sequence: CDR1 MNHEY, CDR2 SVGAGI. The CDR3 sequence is CASSYQSGELFF. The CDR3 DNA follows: TGTGCCAGCAGTTACCAATCCGGGGAGCTGTTTTTT.